This T cell receptor (beta chain) emerged from a study of technical replicates of blood from a few donors. Trimming at V came to 7 bases and at J to 14 bases, leaving 5 bases not matched to a gene. Germline loops: CDR1 MRHNA, CDR2 SNTAGT. The CDR3 extends over 10 amino acids. The repertoire was sequenced with immunoSEQ multiplex PCR; TCRdb's copy has only in-frame clones and lacks some. The sample comprises about 83,000 clones, 85% to 95% of which are singletons, and 0.2% to 0.25% rests with the top ten. This chain joins TRBV6-4 and TRBJ2-3; 8 positions match TRBD1. What was sequenced was T cells isolated from PBMCs. This sequence was found in a human donor in good health. The chain's CDR3 is CASTRQGRYF. The CDR3 region has the DNA TGTGCCAGCACCCGACAGGGGAGGTATTTT.